This TCR beta chain was sequenced in a study of graft-versus-host responses after intestinal transplantation. This CDR3 is built from 17 residues. The germline V and J ends were trimmed by 0 bases and 0 bases, with 12 bases remaining between them. The germline gives CDR1 ENHRY, CDR2 SYGVKD. The repertoire was sequenced with immunoSEQ multiplex PCR; TCRdb's copy has only in-frame clones and lacks some. The sample lists approximately 90,000 clones, approximately 90% occurring once. With respect to this clone: Its antigen is not identified.

This sequence originates from a human donor who was the organ donor for an intestinal transplant. The chain couples TRBV10-3 to TRBJ2-1; possibly TRBD2 for D (5 bases). Sequenced here: unstimulated CD4+ T cells sorted from spleen or lymph node cells, sampled before transplant. CDR3 sequence reads: CAISESLGGASYNEQFF. For the CDR3, the DNA is TGTGCCATCAGTGAGTCTTTAGGAGGAGCCTCCTACAATGAGCAGTTCTTC.